Listed here is a single T cell receptor beta chain. This sample is part of a study of siplizumab effects on memory and regulatory T cells. Trimming left V 0 bases short and J 0 bases short, with 17 bases between. This CDR3 is built from 19 residues. From germline, CDR1 is LNHDA and CDR2 SQIVND (reference sequence). Assay: immunoSEQ multiplex PCR; the TCRdb copy retains only in-frame clones and omits some. The table has 50,000 to 60,000 clones, less than 90% seen once. This receptor was identified in a human donor in good health. Material: naive CD8+ T cells sorted from blood. This chain links TRBV19 with TRBJ2-2, with D possibly TRBD2 on 6 matching bases. CDR3 sequence reads: CASSIDSEGKNSNTGELFF. Written as DNA, the CDR3 is TGTGCCAGTAGTATAGATTCGGAGGGGAAAAACTCGAACACCGGGGAGCTGTTTTTT.